Presented here are 18 T cell receptor beta chains from one specimen sequenced in a study of regulatory T cells in long-lasting Graves disease. In building TCR beta libraries, iRepertoire HTBI primers were used together with Arm-PCR of CDR3 regions. TCRdb re-derived calls from the multiplex PCR reads in MiXCR, one entry per CDR3 protein. The profile shows a few hundred thousand distinct CDR3 sequences, about a quarter of them singletons. The sample's time point: persistent/refractory GD, antithyroid drugs over 5 years with positive TRAb. Scientists built the TCR library using RNA that was extracted from PBMCs. The source was peripheral blood mononuclear cells (PBMCs), collected when the disease was refractory, from a patient treated with antithyroid drugs. These TCRs come from a female donor with Graves disease.

This clonotype was recorded only once. The chain employs TRBV3-1 and TRBJ2-7; tentatively, D is TRBD2 (6 bases). The germline CDR1 and CDR2 sequences are LGHDT and YNNKEL (reference sequence). CDR3 length equals 13 residues. Trimming removed 10 bases from V and 3 bases from J, with 16 bases in between. The CDR3 DNA reads as TGTGCCACCAAGGGGACTGACCGCTACGAGCAGTACTTC. Encoded protein: CATKGTDRYEQYF.

As regards this clonotype: A clone one base away is much larger, so this may be a read error. The rearrangement links TRBV15 to TRBJ1-2; D call uncertain. CDR3 length equals 17 residues. Germline values: CDR1 LNHNV, CDR2 YYDKDF (reference sequence). The CDR3 nucleotides read TGTGCCACCAGCGGAGATAAGTCCGGAGTCGGAAGAGTTGGCTACACCTTC. Protein product: CATSGDKSGVGRVGYTF.

This clonotype was seen more than once but under ten times. The chain has TRBV6-4 and TRBJ1-6, with D uncertain. The CDR3 spans 14 residues. V lost 0 bases and J lost 12, with 12 bases in between. In germline, CDR1 is MRHNA, CDR2 SNTAGT. The CDR3 DNA sequence: TGTGCCAGCAGTGACTCGCCCCAGGTGAAACCCCTCCACTTT. This sequence encodes CASSDSPQVKPLHF.

This clonotype occurred once. Here the CDR3 DNA reads TGTGCCAGCAGCGCCCAGGTGGACGAGCAGTACTTC. Translation gives CASSAQVDEQYF. This chain uses TRBV7-2 with TRBJ2-7, with D unclear. The CDR3 has 12 amino acids. V gave up 5 bases and J gave up 5 bases, with 10 bases separating them. Germline V gene lookup returns CDR1 SGHTA and CDR2 FQGNSA. The full variable domain, rest sourced from reference TRBV7-2 and TRBJ2-7, is GAGVSQSPSNKVTEKGKDVELRCDPISGHTALYWYRQSLGQGLEFLIYFQGNSAPDKSGLPSDRFSAERTGGSVSTLTIQRTQQEDSAVYLCASSAQVDEQYFGPGTRLTVT.

The gene calls are TRBV5-1 and TRBJ2-5; 12 bases match TRBD2. In germline, CDR1 is SGHRS, CDR2 YFSETQ. CDR3 size: 17 residues. V was pared by 3 bases and J by 5 bases, with 11 bases of the junction left unmatched. CDR3 sequence (DNA): TGCGCCAGCAGCTCCAGGACTAGCGGGACAGGAGCGGAGACCCAGTACTTC. It encodes CASSSRTSGTGAETQYF.

This clonotype was seen many times. The rearrangement uses TRBV6-1 and TRBJ2-5; 7 positions agree with TRBD1. Germline CDR1 reads MNHNS; CDR2 reads SASEGT. This CDR3 region has 14 residues. J was trimmed by 1 base and V by 5 bases; bases with no gene match: 4. Here the CDR3 DNA reads TGTGCCAGCAGTCCCAGGGACAGCCAAGAGACCCAGTACTTC. Amino acids: CASSPRDSQETQYF.

Notes on this clonotype: Given a much more abundant clone one base away, this may be a read error. The chain has TRBV28 and TRBJ1-2; weak D call: TRBD1 (5 bases). The CDR3 sequence is 14 residues long. The germline V gene encodes CDR1 MDHEN and CDR2 SYDVKM. CDR3 DNA sequence: TGTGCCGGCAGGCCCCACCGGGGGGGCTATGGCTACACCTTC. This encodes CAGRPHRGGYGYTF.

In this sample, this clonotype turned up many times. The gene calls are TRBV2 and TRBJ2-5; 10 nucleotides line up with TRBD2. There are 16 residues in the CDR3. CDR1 is SNHLY, CDR2 FYNNEI, per germline. V trimming: 6 bases; J trimming: 1 base; junction bases outside the gene matches: 8. The chain's CDR3 is CASRKMGLAIQETQYF. The CDR3 coding sequence is TGTGCCAGCAGAAAGATGGGACTAGCGATCCAAGAGACCCAGTACTTC.

V is TRBV7-9 and J is TRBJ2-7; 8 nucleotides align to TRBD1. Losses at the gene ends were 5 bases for V and 5 bases for J; bases not matched to a gene: 8. Germline assignment: CDR1 SEHNR and CDR2 FQNEAQ (reference sequence). This CDR3 region has 14 residues. The CDR3 DNA is TGTGCCAGCAGCCTACAGGGGGAGTCCCACGAGCAGTACTTC. Amino acid sequence: CASSLQGESHEQYF.

This clonotype was observed a handful of times. V is TRBV7-3 and J is TRBJ1-2; 9 nucleotides align to TRBD1. The CDR3 loop spans 16 amino acids. Germline CDR1 and CDR2: SGHTA and FQGTGA. The V and J ends lost 2 bases and 1 base, in that order; junction bases with no gene match: 5. Written as DNA, the CDR3 is TGTGCCAGCAGCTTAGATGGACAGGGGAATAACTATGGCTACACCTTC. Amino acids: CASSLDGQGNNYGYTF.

As concerns this clonotype: Possible read error: a much larger clone is one base away. V is TRBV2 and J is TRBJ2-5, with D hard to call. This CDR3 comprises 15 residues. V was clipped by 5 bases and J by 1 base, with 14 bases between them. Germline values: CDR1 SNHLY, CDR2 FYNNEI. The CDR3 sequence is CASSPSLGTQETQYF. As DNA, the CDR3 is TGTGCCAGCAGTCCATCTTTAGGAACCCAAGAGACCCAGTACTTC. The full variable domain, with the rest looked up from reference TRBV2 and TRBJ2-5, is EPEVTQTPSHQVTQMGQEVILRCVPISNHLYFYWYRQILGQKVEFLVSFYNNEISEKSEIFDDQFSVERPDGSNFTLKIRSTKLEDSAMYFCASSPSLGTQETQYFGPGTRLLVL.

The chain couples TRBV6-2 or TRBV6-3 to TRBJ2-5; 8 nucleotides match TRBD2. V dropped 5 bases and J dropped 5; count of bases not matched to a gene: 7. CDR3 size: 14 residues. CDR1 MNHEY and CDR2 SVGEGT come from the germline V gene. The CDR3 DNA sequence: TGTGCCAGCAGTGGGGGGACTAGGTTCGAGACCCAGTACTTC. Translating gives CASSGGTRFETQYF.

Many counts were recorded for this clonotype. This chain links TRBV20-1 with TRBJ2-7; 9 bases map to TRBD2. This CDR3 contains 14 residues. The V and J ends lost 1 base and 3 bases, in that order; junction bases with no gene match: 4. Per the germline V gene, CDR1 is DFQATT and CDR2 is SNEGSKA (reference sequence). For the CDR3, the DNA is TGCAGTGCTAGAGCTGAGCGGGAGGACTACGAGCAGTACTTC. Translated: CSARAEREDYEQYF.

CDR3 amino acids: CASTQGSTDTQYF. The CDR3 region has the DNA TGCGCCAGCACACAGGGTAGCACAGATACGCAGTATTTT. V gene TRBV5-1 combines with J gene TRBJ2-3; D might be TRBD1 (6 bases). Germline V gene data show CDR1 as SGHRS and CDR2 as YFSETQ. Trimming left V 6 bases short and J 0 bases short, with 8 bases between. The CDR3 totals 13 residues.

This clonotype was seen repeatedly, ten times or more. The rearrangement links TRBV6-1 to TRBJ1-4; 7 bases line up with TRBD1. CDR1 MNHNS and CDR2 SASEGT come from the germline V gene. The CDR3 is made up of 17 amino acids. J was trimmed by 5 bases and V by 6 bases; bases with no gene match: 15. This CDR3 reads CASSRPGQILVNEKLFF. CDR3 nucleotides: TGTGCCAGCAGCAGGCCGGGACAGATTTTAGTGAATGAAAAACTGTTTTTT.

This clonotype was observed many times. The chain links TRBV29-1 to TRBJ2-5; D is uncertain. This CDR3 comprises 13 residues. Germline CDR1 and CDR2: SQVTM and ANQGSEA. Trimming took off 1 base at V and 3 bases at J, with 9 bases between the two ends. The CDR3 region is CSVEVGPEETQYF. For the CDR3, the DNA is TGCAGCGTTGAAGTAGGTCCGGAAGAGACCCAGTACTTC.

This clonotype showed up many times. This chain's CDR3 is CATVNPGGAGANVLTF. The CDR3 bases are TGTGCCACCGTAAACCCGGGAGGGGCCGGGGCCAACGTCCTGACTTTC. The chain links TRBV10-3 to TRBJ2-6, with TRBD2 matching 8 bases. This CDR3 has 16 amino acids. V was pared by 10 bases and J by 4 bases, with 12 bases of the junction left unmatched. Per the germline V gene, CDR1 is ENHRY and CDR2 is SYGVKD.

V and J are TRBV7-8 and TRBJ1-5; no definite D call. The germline V gene has CDR1 SGHVS and CDR2 FQNEAQ. With 5 bases removed from V and 0 bases from J, the gap between germline ends came to 11 bases. This CDR3 spans 15 amino acids. CDR3 amino acids: CASSLFEGSNQPQHF. CDR3 nucleotide sequence: TGTGCCAGCAGCCTATTCGAAGGTAGCAATCAGCCCCAGCATTTT.